The T cell receptor beta chain described here comes from a study of blood T cell repertoires in COVID-19. Study details: T cells, B-cell-depleted T cells, or PBMCs supplied cDNA or gDNA.

Germline V lookup: CDR1 LNHDA, CDR2 SQIVND (reference sequence). The CDR3 loop spans 16 amino acids. With 5 bases clipped from V and 0 bases from J, the junction kept 7 bases outside the gene matches. Here immunoSEQ multiplex PCR was the method, and the copy in TCRdb shows in-frame clones only, minus some. The top ten clones hold about 6% of a sample with roughly 190,000 clones, roughly four fifths of them seen once. This sequence joins TRBV19 and TRBJ1-3; TRBD1 matches at 7 bases. The clonotype comes from a woman aged 40 to 55 with acute or convalescent COVID-19. What was sequenced was peripheral blood. The CDR3 sequence is CASSAIGTASGNTIYF. Written as DNA, the CDR3 is TGTGCCAGTAGTGCGATCGGGACAGCCTCTGGAAACACCATATATTTT.